The 4 T cell receptor beta chains presented below share a single source sample, sequenced in a study of response to subunit inactivated influenza vaccine. A single record per CDR3 protein comes from TCRdb applying MiXCR to the RT-PCR reads. The top ten hold around 12% of the sample, which has a few hundred thousand distinct CDR3 sequences, under 8.5% seen once. The sequences come from PBMCs from blood, collected 23 months after vaccination. These TCRs come from a man aged 50 to 69 who received an inactivated influenza vaccine.

This clonotype has at least ten counts. The gene calls are TRBV29-1 and TRBJ2-3; D is uncertain. Between the trimmed V and J ends, which lost 7 bases and 1 base, there was a span of 9 bases. The CDR3 length is 12 residues. Germline assignment: CDR1 SQVTM and CDR2 ANQGSEA. This chain's CDR3 is CSADFRTDTQYF. DNA for the CDR3: TGCAGCGCCGACTTTCGCACAGATACGCAGTATTTT.

V and J are TRBV3-1 and TRBJ2-7; tentatively, D is TRBD1 (7 bases). CDR3 length: 15 amino acids. The V gene's germline CDR1 is LGHDT and CDR2 YNNKEL (reference sequence). V was cut by 1 base and J by 3 bases, with 13 bases left in between. As DNA, the CDR3 is TGTGCCAGCAGCCAAGGGCGGGACAGCATCTACGAGCAGTACTTC. Translation: CASSQGRDSIYEQYF.

This sequence joins TRBV9 and TRBJ2-7; TRBD2 matches 7 bases. With 1 base clipped from V and 3 bases from J, the junction kept 7 bases outside the gene matches. Germline assignment: CDR1 SGDLS and CDR2 YYNGEE. This CDR3 is 15 amino acids long. The CDR3 region has the DNA TGTGCCAGCAGCGTATTGGGGGGGTCCAGCTACGAGCAGTACTTC. Its translation: CASSVLGGSSYEQYF.

This clonotype was observed a handful of times. The chain uses TRBV7-2 and TRBJ1-6; D is ambiguous. Trimming took off 5 bases at V and 6 bases at J, with 11 bases between the two ends. This CDR3 comprises 14 residues. Germline V gene sequence: CDR1 SGHTA, CDR2 FQGNSA. Written as DNA, the CDR3 is TGTGCCAGCAGCCCCGAACTTTTTAATTCACCCCTCCACTTT. Translated, it gives CASSPELFNSPLHF.